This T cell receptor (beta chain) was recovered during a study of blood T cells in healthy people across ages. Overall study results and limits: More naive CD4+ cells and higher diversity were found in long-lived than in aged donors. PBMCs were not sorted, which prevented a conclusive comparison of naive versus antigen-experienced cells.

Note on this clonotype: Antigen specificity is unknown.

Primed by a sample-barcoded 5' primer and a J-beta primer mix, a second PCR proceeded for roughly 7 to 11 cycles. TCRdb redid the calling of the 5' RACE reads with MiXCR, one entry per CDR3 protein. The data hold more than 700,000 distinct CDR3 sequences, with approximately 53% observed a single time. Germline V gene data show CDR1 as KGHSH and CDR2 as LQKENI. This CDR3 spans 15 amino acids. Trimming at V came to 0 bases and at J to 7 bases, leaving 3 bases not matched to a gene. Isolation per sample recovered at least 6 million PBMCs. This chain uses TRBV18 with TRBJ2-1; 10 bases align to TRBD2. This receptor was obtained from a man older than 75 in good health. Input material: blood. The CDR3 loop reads CASSPPASGRNEQFF. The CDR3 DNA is TGTGCCAGCTCACCACCGGCTAGCGGGAGAAATGAGCAGTTCTTC.